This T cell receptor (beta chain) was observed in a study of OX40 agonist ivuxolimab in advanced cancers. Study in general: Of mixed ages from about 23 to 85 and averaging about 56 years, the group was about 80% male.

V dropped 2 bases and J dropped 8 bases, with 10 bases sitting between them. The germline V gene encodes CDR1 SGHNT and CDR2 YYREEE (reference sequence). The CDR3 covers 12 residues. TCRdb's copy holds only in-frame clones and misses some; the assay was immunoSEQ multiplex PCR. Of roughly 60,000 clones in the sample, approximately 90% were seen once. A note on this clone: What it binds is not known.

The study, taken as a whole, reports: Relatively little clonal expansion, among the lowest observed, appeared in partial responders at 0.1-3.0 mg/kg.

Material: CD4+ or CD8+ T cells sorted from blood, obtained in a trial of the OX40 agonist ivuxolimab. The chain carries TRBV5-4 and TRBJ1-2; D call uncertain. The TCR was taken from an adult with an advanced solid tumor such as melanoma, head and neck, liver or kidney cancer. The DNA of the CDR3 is TGTGCCAGCAGCTTTGACGCGGTCGGCTACACCTTC. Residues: CASSFDAVGYTF.